This TCR beta chain comes out of a study of shared clonotypes between healthy human individuals. V shed 5 bases and J shed 1 base, with 12 bases lying between them. Germline V lookup: CDR1 SGHTA, CDR2 FQGNSA. The CDR3 runs to 14 residues. Deep level was the assay's run setting. The data were produced by immunoSEQ multiplex PCR, yet TCRdb's version contains in-frame clones alone and is incomplete. This sample has 600,000 to 800,000 clones, with around 77% found just once. The receptor comes from a woman aged 30 to 39 in good health. The sample taken for sequencing was memory CD4+ T cells sorted from blood. Indicated subset: CD45RA-negative fraction. The J gene is TRBJ2-7, the V gene TRBV7-2; unclear D gene. The CDR3 DNA follows: TGTGCCAGCAGCGAACTGTGGGAATCCTACGAGCAGTACTTC. Translating gives CASSELWESYEQYF.